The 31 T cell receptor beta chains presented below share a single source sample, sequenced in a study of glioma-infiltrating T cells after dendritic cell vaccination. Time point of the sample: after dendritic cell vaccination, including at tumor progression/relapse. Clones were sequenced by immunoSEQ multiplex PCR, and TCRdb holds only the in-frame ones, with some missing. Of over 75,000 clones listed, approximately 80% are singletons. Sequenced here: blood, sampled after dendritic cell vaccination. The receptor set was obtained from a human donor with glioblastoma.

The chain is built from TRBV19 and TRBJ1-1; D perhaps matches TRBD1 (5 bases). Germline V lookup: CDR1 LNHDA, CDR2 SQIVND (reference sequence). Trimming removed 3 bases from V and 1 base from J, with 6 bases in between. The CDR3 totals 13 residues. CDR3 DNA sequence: TGTGCCAGTAGTATTGGACAGAACACTGAAGCTTTCTTT. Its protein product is CASSIGQNTEAFF.

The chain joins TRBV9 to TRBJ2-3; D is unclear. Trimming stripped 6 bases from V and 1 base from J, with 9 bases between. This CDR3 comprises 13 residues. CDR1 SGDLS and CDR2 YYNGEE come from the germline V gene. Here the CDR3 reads CASTNSRTDTQYF. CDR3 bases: TGTGCCAGCACGAACAGCCGCACAGATACGCAGTATTTT. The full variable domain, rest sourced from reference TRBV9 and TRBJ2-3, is DSGVTQTPKHLITATGQRVTLRCSPRSGDLSVYWYQQSLDQGLQFLIQYYNGEERAKGNILERFSAQQFPDLHSELNLSSLELGDSALYFCASTNSRTDTQYFGPGTRLTVL.

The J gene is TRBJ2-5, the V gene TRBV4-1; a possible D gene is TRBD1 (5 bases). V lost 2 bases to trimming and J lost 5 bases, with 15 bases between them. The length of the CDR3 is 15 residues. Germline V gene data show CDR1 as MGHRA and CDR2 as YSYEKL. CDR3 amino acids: CASSQRNQGRETQYF. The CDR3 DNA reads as TGCGCCAGCAGCCAACGGAACCAGGGAAGGGAGACCCAGTACTTC.

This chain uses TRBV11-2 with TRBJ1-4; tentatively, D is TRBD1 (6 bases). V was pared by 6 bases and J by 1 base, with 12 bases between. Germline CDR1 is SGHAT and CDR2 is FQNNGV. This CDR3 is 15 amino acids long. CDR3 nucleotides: TGTGCCAGCAGGCCTACAGGGCTAACTAATGAAAAACTGTTTTTT. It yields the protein CASRPTGLTNEKLFF.

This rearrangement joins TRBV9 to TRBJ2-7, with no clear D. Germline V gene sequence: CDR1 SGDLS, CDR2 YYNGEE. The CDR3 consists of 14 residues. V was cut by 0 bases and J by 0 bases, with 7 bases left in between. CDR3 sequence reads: CASSVDWSSYEQYF. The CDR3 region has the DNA TGTGCCAGCAGCGTAGATTGGAGCTCCTACGAGCAGTACTTC.

Here the CDR3 reads CASSVGGSRDEQFF. CDR3 DNA: TGTGCCAGCAGTGTGGGCGGGAGTAGGGATGAGCAGTTCTTC. The chain joins TRBV25-1 to TRBJ2-1, with 7 bases fitting TRBD2. The V gene end was trimmed by 4 bases and the J gene end by 8 bases; junction bases not matched to a gene: 8. The germline V gene has CDR1 MGHDK and CDR2 SYGVNS. This CDR3 has 14 amino acids.

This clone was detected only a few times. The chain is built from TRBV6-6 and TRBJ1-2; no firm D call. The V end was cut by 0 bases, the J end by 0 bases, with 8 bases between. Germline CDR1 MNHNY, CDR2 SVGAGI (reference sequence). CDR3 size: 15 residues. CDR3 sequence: CASSYSLTANYGYTF. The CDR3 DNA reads TGTGCCAGCAGTTACTCGTTGACTGCTAACTATGGCTACACCTTC.

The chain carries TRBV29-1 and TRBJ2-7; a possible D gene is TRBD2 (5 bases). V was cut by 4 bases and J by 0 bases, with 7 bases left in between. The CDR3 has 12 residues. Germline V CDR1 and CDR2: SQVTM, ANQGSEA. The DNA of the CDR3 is TGCAGCGTTGGGACTCACTCCTACGAGCAGTACTTC. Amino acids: CSVGTHSYEQYF.

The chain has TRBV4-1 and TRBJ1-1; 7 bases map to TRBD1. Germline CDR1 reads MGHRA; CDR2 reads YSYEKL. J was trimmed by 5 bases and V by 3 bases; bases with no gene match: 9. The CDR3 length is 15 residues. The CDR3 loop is CASSQRDRAGTEAFF. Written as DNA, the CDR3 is TGCGCCAGCAGCCAGAGAGACAGGGCAGGTACTGAAGCTTTCTTT.

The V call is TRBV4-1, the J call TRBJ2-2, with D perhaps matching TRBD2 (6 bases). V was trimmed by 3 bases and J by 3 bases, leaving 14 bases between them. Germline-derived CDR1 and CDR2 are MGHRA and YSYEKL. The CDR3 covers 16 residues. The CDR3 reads CASSHHSSGDTGELFF. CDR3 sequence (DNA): TGCGCCAGCAGCCACCACTCCTCGGGGGACACCGGGGAGCTGTTTTTT.

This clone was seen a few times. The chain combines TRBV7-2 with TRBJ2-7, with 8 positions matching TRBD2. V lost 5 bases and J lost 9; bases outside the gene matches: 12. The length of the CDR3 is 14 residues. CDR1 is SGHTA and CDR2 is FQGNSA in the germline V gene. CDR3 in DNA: TGTGCCAGCAGCCTTCAGCGGGGGCCCCGTAGGCAGTACTTC. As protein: CASSLQRGPRRQYF.

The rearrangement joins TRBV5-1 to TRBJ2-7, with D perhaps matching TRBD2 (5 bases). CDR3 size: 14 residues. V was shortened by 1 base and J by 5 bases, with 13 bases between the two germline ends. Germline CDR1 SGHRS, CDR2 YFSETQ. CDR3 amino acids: CASSLYSTRDEQYV. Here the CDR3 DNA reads TGCGCCAGCAGCTTGTATTCGACGCGGGACGAGCAGTACGTC.

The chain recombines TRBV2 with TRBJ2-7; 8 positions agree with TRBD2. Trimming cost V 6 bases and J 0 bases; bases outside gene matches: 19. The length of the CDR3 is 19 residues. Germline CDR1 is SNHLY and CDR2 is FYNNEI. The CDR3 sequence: CASRRSGGAEGLGSYEQYV. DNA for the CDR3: TGTGCCAGCAGGCGCTCCGGGGGGGCGGAGGGATTAGGCTCCTACGAGCAGTACGTC.

The CDR3 reads CASSIWGANTGELFF. The CDR3 nucleotides are TGTGCCAGTAGTATTTGGGGGGCGAACACCGGGGAGCTGTTTTTT. This chain uses TRBV19 with TRBJ2-2; D is possibly TRBD2 (6 bases). This CDR3 comprises 15 residues. Germline V gene lookup returns CDR1 LNHDA and CDR2 SQIVND (reference sequence). V lost 3 bases and J lost 0, with 8 bases in between.

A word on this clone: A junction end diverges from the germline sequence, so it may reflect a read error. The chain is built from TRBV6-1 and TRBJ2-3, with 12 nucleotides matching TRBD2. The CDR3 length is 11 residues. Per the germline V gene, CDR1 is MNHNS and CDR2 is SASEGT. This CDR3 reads CASGLAGLVPF. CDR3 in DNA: TGTGCCAGCGGACTAGCGGGACTGGTCCCTTTT.

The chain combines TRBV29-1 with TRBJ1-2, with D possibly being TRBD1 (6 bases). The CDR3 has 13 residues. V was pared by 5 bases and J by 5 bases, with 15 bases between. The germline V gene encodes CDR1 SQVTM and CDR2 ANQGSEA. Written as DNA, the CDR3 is TGCAGCGTTCTTGCTGGGGGCGAGTATGGCTACACCTTC. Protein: CSVLAGGEYGYTF.

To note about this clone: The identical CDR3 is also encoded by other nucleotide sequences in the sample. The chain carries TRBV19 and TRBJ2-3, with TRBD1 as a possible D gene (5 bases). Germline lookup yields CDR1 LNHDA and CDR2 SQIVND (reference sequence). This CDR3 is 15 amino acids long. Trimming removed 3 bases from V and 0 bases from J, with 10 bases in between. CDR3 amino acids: CASSIGRTSTDTQYF. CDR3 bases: TGTGCCAGTAGTATTGGGCGGACAAGCACAGATACGCAGTATTTT.

In DNA form, the CDR3 reads TGTGCCAGCATCCTGGGGATGACAGGGATAGGCTACACCTTC. As protein: CASILGMTGIGYTF. This chain joins TRBV2 and TRBJ1-2, with 7 bases fitting TRBD1. The germline gives CDR1 SNHLY, CDR2 FYNNEI. The CDR3 covers 14 residues. J was trimmed by 8 bases and V by 7 bases; bases with no gene match: 13.

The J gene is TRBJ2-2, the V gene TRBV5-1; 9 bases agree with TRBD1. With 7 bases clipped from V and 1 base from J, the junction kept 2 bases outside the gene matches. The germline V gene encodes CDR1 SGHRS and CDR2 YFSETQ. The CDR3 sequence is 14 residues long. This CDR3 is CASGTGQNTGELFF. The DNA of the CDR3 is TGCGCCAGCGGGACAGGGCAGAACACCGGGGAGCTGTTTTTT.

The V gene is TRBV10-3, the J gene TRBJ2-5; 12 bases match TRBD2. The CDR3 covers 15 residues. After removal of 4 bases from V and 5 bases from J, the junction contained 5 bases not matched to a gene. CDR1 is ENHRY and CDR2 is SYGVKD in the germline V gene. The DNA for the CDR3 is TGTGCCATCAGTGCGACTAGCGGGAGTAAGGAGACCCAGTACTTC. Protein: CAISATSGSKETQYF.

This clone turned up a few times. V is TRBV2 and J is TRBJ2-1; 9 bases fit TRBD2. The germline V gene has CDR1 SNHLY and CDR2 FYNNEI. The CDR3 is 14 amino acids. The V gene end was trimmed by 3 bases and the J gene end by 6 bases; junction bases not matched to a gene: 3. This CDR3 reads CASSEGLASNEQFF. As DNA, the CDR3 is TGTGCCAGCAGTGAGGGACTAGCCAGCAATGAGCAGTTCTTC.

The CDR3 here is CATSTRGTGLYEQYF. The CDR3 DNA is TGTGCCACCAGCACCAGGGGGACAGGCCTCTACGAGCAGTACTTC. The chain is built from TRBV15 and TRBJ2-7; 8 bases fit TRBD1. Per the germline V gene, CDR1 is LNHNV and CDR2 is YYDKDF (reference sequence). With 4 bases clipped from V and 3 bases from J, the junction kept 8 bases outside the gene matches. This CDR3 region has 15 residues.

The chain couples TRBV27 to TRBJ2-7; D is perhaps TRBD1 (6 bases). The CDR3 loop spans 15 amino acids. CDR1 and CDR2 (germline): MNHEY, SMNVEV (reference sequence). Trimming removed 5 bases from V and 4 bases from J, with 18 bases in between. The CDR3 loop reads CASSLRQGSFYEQYV. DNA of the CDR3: TGTGCCAGCAGTCTTAGGCAGGGGTCGTTTTACGAGCAGTACGTC.

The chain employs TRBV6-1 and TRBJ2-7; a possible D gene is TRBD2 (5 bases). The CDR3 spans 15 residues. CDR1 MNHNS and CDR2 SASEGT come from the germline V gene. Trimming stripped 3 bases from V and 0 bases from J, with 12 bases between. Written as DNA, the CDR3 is TGTGCCAGCAGTGAGGCCCCGGGGTCCTCCTACGAGCAGTACTTC. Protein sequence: CASSEAPGSSYEQYF.

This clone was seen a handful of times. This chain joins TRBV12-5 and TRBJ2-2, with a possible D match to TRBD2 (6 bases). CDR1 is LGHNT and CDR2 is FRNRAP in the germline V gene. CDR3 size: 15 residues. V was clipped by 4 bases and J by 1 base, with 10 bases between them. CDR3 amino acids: CASGSGLQNTGELFF. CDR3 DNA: TGTGCTAGTGGTTCAGGACTACAGAACACCGGGGAGCTGTTTTTT.

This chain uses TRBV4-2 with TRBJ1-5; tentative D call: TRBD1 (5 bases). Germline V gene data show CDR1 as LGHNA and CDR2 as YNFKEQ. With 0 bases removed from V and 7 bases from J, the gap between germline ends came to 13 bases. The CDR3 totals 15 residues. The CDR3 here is CASSQEGQAGQPQHF. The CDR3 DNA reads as TGTGCCAGCAGCCAAGAAGGCCAGGCAGGGCAGCCCCAGCATTTT.

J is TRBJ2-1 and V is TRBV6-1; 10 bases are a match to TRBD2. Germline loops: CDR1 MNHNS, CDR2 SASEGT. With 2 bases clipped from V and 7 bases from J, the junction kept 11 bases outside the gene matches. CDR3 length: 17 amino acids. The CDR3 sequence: CASSESWASGRGNEQFF. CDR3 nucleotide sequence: TGTGCCAGCAGTGAAAGCTGGGCGAGCGGGAGGGGGAATGAGCAGTTCTTC.

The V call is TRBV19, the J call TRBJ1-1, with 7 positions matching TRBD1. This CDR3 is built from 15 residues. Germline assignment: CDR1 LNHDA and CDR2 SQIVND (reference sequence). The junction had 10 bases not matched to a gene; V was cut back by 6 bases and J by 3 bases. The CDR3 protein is CASRPLQGSDTEAFF. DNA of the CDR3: TGTGCCAGTAGGCCTCTACAGGGGTCGGACACTGAAGCTTTCTTT.

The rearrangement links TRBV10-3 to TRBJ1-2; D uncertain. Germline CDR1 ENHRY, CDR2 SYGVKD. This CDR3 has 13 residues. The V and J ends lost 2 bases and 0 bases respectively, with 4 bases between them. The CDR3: CAISEIANYGYTF. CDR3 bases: TGTGCCATCAGTGAGATAGCTAACTATGGCTACACCTTC.

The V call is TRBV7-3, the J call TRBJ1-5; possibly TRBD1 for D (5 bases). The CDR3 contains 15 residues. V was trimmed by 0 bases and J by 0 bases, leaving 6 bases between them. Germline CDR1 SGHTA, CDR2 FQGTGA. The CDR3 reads CASSLTGASNQPQHF. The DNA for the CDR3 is TGTGCCAGCAGCTTAACAGGGGCTAGCAATCAGCCCCAGCATTTT.

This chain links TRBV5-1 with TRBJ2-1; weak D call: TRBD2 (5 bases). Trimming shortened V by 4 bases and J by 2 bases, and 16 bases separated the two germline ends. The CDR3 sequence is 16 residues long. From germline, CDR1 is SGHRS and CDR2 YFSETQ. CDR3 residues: CASSPDFIGTYNEQFF. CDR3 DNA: TGCGCCAGCAGCCCCGATTTTATCGGGACCTACAATGAGCAGTTCTTC.